This T cell receptor beta chain was obtained from a study of glioma-infiltrating T cells after dendritic cell vaccination. TCRB CDR3 was amplified from 2 ug genomic DNA or less. The method was immunoSEQ multiplex PCR; TCRdb's version includes in-frame clones alone and lacks a portion of them. The sample includes 80,000 to 100,000 clones, 79% of them seen just once. CDR3 length: 12 residues. The germline V gene has CDR1 SSHAT and CDR2 FNYEAQ (reference sequence). General study points: Patients with more pretreatment TILs had longer time to progression and survival.

This clone occurred once. Its antigen is unidentified. Patients had residual fresh-frozen tumor tissue and more than two years of survival data. This receptor was taken from a human donor with glioblastoma. The rearrangement uses TRBV7-7 and TRBJ2-5; the D gene is possibly TRBD2 (6 bases). Sequencing was performed on blood, taken before dendritic cell vaccination. CDR3 protein: CASGQDQETQYF. DNA of the CDR3: TGTGCTAGCGGTCAGGACCAAGAGACCCAGTACTTC.